Each of the 27 T cell receptor beta chains below was sequenced from the same sample in a study of technical replicates of blood from several donors. The method was immunoSEQ multiplex PCR; TCRdb's version includes in-frame clones alone and lacks a portion of them. The sample lists 76,000 or so clones, roughly 91% occurring once. Input material: T cells isolated from PBMCs. These TCRs come from a human donor in good health.

A single count supports this clone. V and J are TRBV10-3 and TRBJ2-3; D is perhaps TRBD2 (5 bases). The CDR3 is 12 residues long. Looked up from germline, CDR1 is ENHRY and CDR2 is SYGVKD. Trimming left V 0 bases short and J 13 bases short, with 11 bases between. The CDR3 is CAISESVGAKYF. The CDR3 DNA reads as TGTGCCATCAGTGAGTCGGTGGGAGCGAAGTATTTT.

This clone was seen just once. The chain carries TRBV6-1 and TRBJ2-7; 7 nucleotides match TRBD1. This CDR3 region has 16 residues. The V gene end was trimmed by 2 bases and the J gene end by 2 bases; junction bases not matched to a gene: 9. Germline V lookup: CDR1 MNHNS, CDR2 SASEGT. The CDR3 nucleotides read TGTGCCAGCAGTGAATTTCTGGGACAGCCTACCTACGAGCAGTACTTC. Its protein is CASSEFLGQPTYEQYF.

The chain links TRBV11-2 to TRBJ2-3; D possibly corresponds to TRBD2 (5 bases). The V gene lost 4 bases and the J gene lost 5 bases, with 16 bases spanning the gap. The germline CDR1 and CDR2 sequences are SGHAT and FQNNGV. This CDR3 region has 15 residues. The CDR3: CASSSTTPWEDTQYF. The CDR3 DNA is TGTGCCAGCAGCTCGACTACCCCCTGGGAAGATACGCAGTATTTT.

This chain connects TRBV27 to TRBJ2-2; D not certain. From germline, CDR1 is MNHEY and CDR2 SMNVEV (reference sequence). The CDR3 covers 14 residues. V lost 8 bases and J 1 base, leaving 11 bases between the germline ends. The CDR3 protein is CASSSNWNTGELFF. The CDR3 nucleotides read TGTGCCAGCTCCTCCAACTGGAACACCGGGGAGCTGTTTTTT.

The chain recombines TRBV25-1 with TRBJ2-1; possibly TRBD2 for D (6 bases). V was clipped by 2 bases and J by 6 bases, with 23 bases between them. The V gene's germline CDR1 is MGHDK and CDR2 SYGVNS. This CDR3 has 18 residues. The CDR3 region is CASSEPDVEGRKANEQFF. The CDR3 bases are TGTGCCAGCAGTGAACCCGACGTGGAGGGGAGAAAAGCCAATGAGCAGTTCTTC.

The chain employs TRBV19 and TRBJ1-5, with D possibly TRBD1 on 6 matching bases. The CDR3 runs 15 residues. V lost 6 bases and J lost 5, with 17 bases in between. CDR1 and CDR2 from the germline V gene are LNHDA and SQIVND (reference sequence). CDR3 loop: CASSETGSPHQPQHF. The CDR3 DNA reads as TGTGCCAGTAGCGAAACAGGGTCCCCCCATCAGCCCCAGCATTTT.

The chain joins TRBV5-6 to TRBJ1-1; 7 bases match TRBD1. CDR3 length: 16 residues. Germline V CDR1 and CDR2: SGHDT, YYEEEE. Trimming at V came to 2 bases and at J to 5 bases, leaving 12 bases not matched to a gene. DNA of the CDR3: TGTGCCAGCAGCTTCCGGGACAGCCCCCCCGGAACTGAAGCTTTCTTT. Protein: CASSFRDSPPGTEAFF.

The chain combines TRBV6-1 with TRBJ1-2, with D possibly matching TRBD1 (5 bases). This CDR3 comprises 15 residues. Trimming took 2 bases from V and 1 from J, leaving 11 bases between them. Per the germline V gene, CDR1 is MNHNS and CDR2 is SASEGT. The CDR3 loop reads CASSEIQGSNYGYTF. The CDR3 region has the DNA TGTGCCAGCAGTGAAATTCAGGGCAGTAACTATGGCTACACCTTC.

V usage is TRBV2 and J usage is TRBJ2-1; 12 bases are a match to TRBD2. Germline trimming cut 11 bases from V and 7 bases from J; bases unmatched to any gene: 9. The CDR3 contains 14 residues. CDR1 is SNHLY and CDR2 is FYNNEI in the germline V gene. CDR3 region: CAGRTSGRFNEQFF. CDR3 DNA sequence: TGTGCCGGTCGTACTAGCGGGAGGTTTAATGAGCAGTTCTTC.

This chain uses TRBV11-2 with TRBJ2-2; D call uncertain. V shed 1 base and J shed 5 bases, with 5 bases lying between them. CDR1 is SGHAT and CDR2 is FQNNGV in the germline V gene. The CDR3 runs 13 residues. CDR3 DNA sequence: TGTGCCAGCAGCTTAGTTTTAACCGGGGAGCTGTTTTTT. Translation: CASSLVLTGELFF.

The CDR3 bases are TGTGCCAGCGCTTGGACAGGGGAAAACTATGGCTACACCTTC. It yields the protein CASAWTGENYGYTF. The gene calls are TRBV11-2 and TRBJ1-2; 9 positions match TRBD1. The ends lost 8 bases at V and 2 bases at J; junction bases unmatched: 6. CDR1 SGHAT and CDR2 FQNNGV come from the germline V gene. CDR3 size: 14 residues.

This clone was observed a single time. The V and J genes are TRBV5-1 and TRBJ1-5; 8 bases agree with TRBD1. The CDR3 length is 15 residues. Per germline, CDR1 SGHRS and CDR2 YFSETQ. J lost 5 bases, V lost 1 base, and 5 bases had no gene match. The CDR3 nucleotides read TGCGCCAGCAGCTTGAAAGCAGGGGGCGATCAGCCCCAGCATTTT. Its translation: CASSLKAGGDQPQHF.

The chain links TRBV11-2 to TRBJ2-1; tentative D call: TRBD2 (5 bases). Germline V lookup: CDR1 SGHAT, CDR2 FQNNGV. The CDR3 has 17 residues. V shed 4 bases and J shed 6 bases, with 22 bases lying between them. The DNA for the CDR3 is TGTGCCAGCAGCTCCCCATTGGGTAGCATAAGCGGCAATGAGCAGTTCTTC. Its protein product is CASSSPLGSISGNEQFF.

V gene TRBV5-1 combines with J gene TRBJ2-7, with 10 bases identical to TRBD2. Germline V CDR1 and CDR2: SGHRS, YFSETQ. Trimming removed 4 bases from V and 4 bases from J; junction bases left unmatched: 8. The CDR3 length is 15 residues. CDR3 coding DNA: TGCGCCAGCAGCCTAGCTAGCGGGAGTCTTTACGAGCAGTACTTC. The encoded protein is CASSLASGSLYEQYF. Drawing the rest from reference TRBV5-1 and TRBJ2-7, the complete variable domain is KAGVTQTPRYLIKTRGQQVTLSCSPISGHRSVSWYQQTPGQGLQFLFEYFSETQRNKGNFPGRFSGRQFSNSRSEMNVSTLELGDSALYLCASSLASGSLYEQYFGPGTRLTVT.

The chain uses TRBV13 and TRBJ2-2; 10 positions agree with TRBD2. The CDR3 has 16 amino acids. Trimming cost V 6 bases and J 1 base; bases outside gene matches: 5. Germline V CDR1 and CDR2: PRHDT, FYEKMQ (reference sequence). CDR3 sequence (DNA): TGTGCCAGCAGAAAATTAGCGGGGGGGAACACCGGGGAGCTGTTTTTT. It codes for CASRKLAGGNTGELFF.

The gene calls are TRBV6-4 and TRBJ1-1; 8 nucleotides line up with TRBD1. This CDR3 spans 14 amino acids. V gave up 2 bases and J gave up 13 bases; unmatched junction bases: 12. Germline CDR1 and CDR2: MRHNA and SNTAGT. The CDR3 sequence is CASSDVGGQGAFFF. The CDR3 bases are TGTGCCAGCAGTGACGTCGGGGGGCAGGGGGCTTTTTTCTTT.

The J gene is TRBJ2-7, the V gene TRBV30; 7 positions match TRBD1. There are 14 residues in the CDR3. Germline assignment: CDR1 GTSNPN and CDR2 SVGIG (reference sequence). V dropped 0 bases and J dropped 7; count of bases not matched to a gene: 9. This CDR3 is CAWSVKGARGEQYF. Written as DNA, the CDR3 is TGTGCCTGGAGTGTAAAGGGGGCCAGGGGGGAGCAGTACTTC.

The CDR3 coding sequence is TGTGCCAGCAGATTTTTGCCCGAGGGGGACTACACCTTC. Protein: CASRFLPEGDYTF. The chain uses TRBV27 and TRBJ1-2, with a weak D call TRBD1 (6 bases). Deletions cut 6 bases from V and 10 bases from J, with 18 bases between. The CDR3 consists of 13 residues. Germline V gene sequence: CDR1 MNHEY, CDR2 SMNVEV (reference sequence).

The rearrangement links TRBV6-4 to TRBJ2-1, with a weak D call TRBD2 (7 bases). The CDR3 sequence is 16 residues long. Trimming cost V 5 bases and J 4 bases, with 18 bases left between them. Germline V gene sequence: CDR1 MRHNA, CDR2 SNTAGT. The CDR3 loop is CASSRQAGLEYNEQFF. The DNA of the CDR3 is TGTGCCAGCAGTAGACAGGCTGGACTAGAGTACAATGAGCAGTTCTTC.

This clone has a single count. J is TRBJ1-4 and V is TRBV5-4; D might be TRBD1 (5 bases). The V and J ends lost 2 bases and 8 bases respectively, with 7 bases between them. This CDR3 contains 12 residues. Germline lookup yields CDR1 SGHNT and CDR2 YYREEE (reference sequence). The CDR3 spells CASSFDSEKLFF. CDR3 sequence (DNA): TGTGCCAGCAGCTTCGACAGCGAAAAACTGTTTTTT.

In this sample, this clone turned up once. The J gene is TRBJ2-7, the V gene TRBV5-8; perhaps TRBD1 as D (6 bases). In germline, CDR1 is SGHTS, CDR2 YDEGEE. CDR3 length: 18 amino acids. V was trimmed by 1 base and J by 1 base, leaving 21 bases between them. For the CDR3, the DNA is TGTGCCAGCAGCTTGTATGGGGGCGGTGGGACACCTTCCTACGAGCAGTACTTC. Protein product: CASSLYGGGGTPSYEQYF.

The chain links TRBV20-1 to TRBJ1-1; no clear D. The V and J ends lost 6 bases and 8 bases respectively, with 13 bases between them. The CDR3 loop spans 11 amino acids. Germline V CDR1 and CDR2: DFQATT, SNEGSKA (reference sequence). CDR3 sequence reads: CSASPRREAFF. The CDR3 nucleotides are TGCAGTGCCTCTCCAAGGAGGGAAGCTTTCTTT.

The chain is built from TRBV2 and TRBJ2-3, with TRBD2 as a possible D gene (5 bases). The CDR3 loop spans 14 amino acids. The V end was cut by 4 bases, the J end by 7 bases, with 15 bases between. Germline V gene lookup returns CDR1 SNHLY and CDR2 FYNNEI. The CDR3 nucleotides are TGTGCCAGCAGTGTGGAAGCGGTTCTATATACGCAGTATTTT. Amino acids: CASSVEAVLYTQYF.

V and J are TRBV7-2 and TRBJ2-1; 9 positions agree with TRBD1. Germline values: CDR1 SGHTA, CDR2 FQGNSA. V lost 2 bases to trimming and J lost 5 bases; unmatched junction nucleotides: 7. The CDR3 spans 16 residues. The CDR3 DNA is TGTGCCAGCAGCTTAAGCGGGACAGGGTATCACAATGAGCAGTTCTTC. Its translation: CASSLSGTGYHNEQFF. Full variable domain (missing parts from reference TRBV7-2 and TRBJ2-1): GAGVSQSPSNKVTEKGKDVELRCDPISGHTALYWYRQSLGQGLEFLIYFQGNSAPDKSGLPSDRFSAERTGGSVSTLTIQRTQQEDSAVYLCASSLSGTGYHNEQFFGPGTRLTVL.

J is TRBJ2-3 and V is TRBV9, with a weak D call TRBD2 (5 bases). CDR1 is SGDLS and CDR2 is YYNGEE in the germline V gene. The CDR3 is made up of 19 amino acids. With 3 bases removed from V and 3 bases from J, the gap between germline ends came to 26 bases. CDR3 DNA sequence: TGTGCCAGCAGCGAATCCATCCTAGGTCAATCGGGCGGGACAGATACGCAGTATTTT. Encoded protein: CASSESILGQSGGTDTQYF.

This clone came up a few times. The chain has TRBV27 and TRBJ2-7; 9 positions match TRBD2. The CDR3 contains 14 residues. Germline trimming cut 2 bases from V and 2 bases from J; bases unmatched to any gene: 1. Germline assignment: CDR1 MNHEY and CDR2 SMNVEV (reference sequence). In DNA form, the CDR3 reads TGTGCCAGCAGTTTAGCGGGAGGGCCCTACGAGCAGTACTTC. Its protein product is CASSLAGGPYEQYF.

V usage is TRBV5-1 and J usage is TRBJ2-7, with TRBD1 matching 11 bases. Germline values: CDR1 SGHRS, CDR2 YFSETQ. V was pared by 4 bases and J by 2 bases, with 5 bases of the junction left unmatched. This CDR3 spans 15 amino acids. This chain's CDR3 is CASSPPGQGAYEQYF. CDR3 in DNA: TGCGCCAGCAGCCCTCCGGGACAGGGGGCCTACGAGCAGTACTTC.